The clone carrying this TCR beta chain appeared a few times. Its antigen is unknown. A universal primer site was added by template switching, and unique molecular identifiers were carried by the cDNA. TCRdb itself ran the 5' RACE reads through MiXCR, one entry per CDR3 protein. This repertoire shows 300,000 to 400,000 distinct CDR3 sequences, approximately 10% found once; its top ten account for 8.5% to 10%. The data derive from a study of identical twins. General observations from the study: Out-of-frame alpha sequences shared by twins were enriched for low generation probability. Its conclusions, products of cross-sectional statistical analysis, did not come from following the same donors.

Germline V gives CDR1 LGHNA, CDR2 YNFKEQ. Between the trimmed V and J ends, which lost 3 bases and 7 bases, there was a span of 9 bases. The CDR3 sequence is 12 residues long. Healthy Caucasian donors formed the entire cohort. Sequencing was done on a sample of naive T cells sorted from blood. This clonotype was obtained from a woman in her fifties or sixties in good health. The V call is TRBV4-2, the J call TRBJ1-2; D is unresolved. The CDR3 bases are TGTGCCAGCAGCCATGAGGAGCGTGGCTACACCTTC. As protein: CASSHEERGYTF.